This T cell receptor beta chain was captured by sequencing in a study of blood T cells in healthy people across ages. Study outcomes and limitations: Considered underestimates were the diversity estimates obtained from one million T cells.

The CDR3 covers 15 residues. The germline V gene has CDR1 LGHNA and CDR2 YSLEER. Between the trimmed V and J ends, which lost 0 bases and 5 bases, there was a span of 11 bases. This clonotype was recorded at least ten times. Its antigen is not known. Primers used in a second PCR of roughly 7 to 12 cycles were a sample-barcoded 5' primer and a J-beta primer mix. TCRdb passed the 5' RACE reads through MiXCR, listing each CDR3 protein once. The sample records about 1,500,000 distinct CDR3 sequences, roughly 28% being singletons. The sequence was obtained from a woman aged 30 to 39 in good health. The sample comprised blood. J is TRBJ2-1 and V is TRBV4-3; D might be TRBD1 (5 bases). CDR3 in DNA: TGCGCCAGCAGCCAAGATAGGGGCAATAACAATGAGCAGTTCTTC. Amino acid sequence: CASSQDRGNNNEQFF.